This record concerns one T cell receptor (beta chain) sequence. The antigen remains undetermined. These data come from a study of cytomegalovirus exposure and HLA in healthy donors. General study findings and limits: Association of roughly 17,000 TCR beta sequences with HLA alleles was found at 0.05 false discovery rate in a later analysis.

Primers: 60 Vbeta forward and 13 Jbeta reverse. Method: immunoSEQ multiplex PCR; TCRdb's copy keeps in-frame clones and lacks some. The sample records about 140,000 clones, roughly 80% being singletons. Germline V gene sequence: CDR1 SEHNR, CDR2 FQNEAQ (reference sequence). V was pared by 1 base and J by 1 base, with 4 bases of the junction left unmatched. The CDR3 loop spans 16 amino acids. The chain combines TRBV7-9 with TRBJ2-5; 9 positions match TRBD2. This receptor was taken from a man younger than 30 in good health and CMV-seropositive. Specimen: PBMCs. The DNA of the CDR3 is TGTGCCAGCAGCTTAGGGCTAGCGGGGTTCCAAGAGACCCAGTACTTC. This translates into CASSLGLAGFQETQYF.